This TCR beta chain was sequenced during a study of blood T cell repertoires in COVID-19. About the research overall: COVID-19 samples collected from the United States, Italy and Spain covered acute and convalescent phases. The cDNA or gDNA used as material had been derived from T cells, B-cell-depleted T cells, or PBMCs.

Patients at the Seattle site were enrolled during active infection and followed longitudinally. Per the germline V gene, CDR1 is SGHTA and CDR2 is FQGNSA. The junction had 4 bases not matched to a gene; V was cut back by 5 bases and J by 1 base. The CDR3 runs 14 residues. Per the authors' pipeline: Reference gene primers were amplified, and this amplification served to estimate nucleated cell counts. Generated by immunoSEQ multiplex PCR, the TCRdb table keeps only in-frame clones and is missing some. Clone size and the V and J calls come from that table; the DNA yielded D and trimming. The sample lists around 90,000 clones, around 88% seen once, with around 2.1% in the top ten.

Material for sequencing was peripheral blood. The chain uses TRBV7-2 and TRBJ1-1; 7 positions match TRBD1. The sequence derives from a man aged 45-65 years with COVID-19, enrolled during active disease. CDR3 sequence: CASSPRQGNTEAFF. The CDR3 nucleotides are TGTGCCAGCAGCCCACGACAGGGGAACACTGAAGCTTTCTTT. Full variable domain (rest looked up from reference TRBV7-2 and TRBJ1-1): GAGVSQSPSNKVTEKGKDVELRCDPISGHTALYWYRQSLGQGLEFLIYFQGNSAPDKSGLPSDRFSAERTGGSVSTLTIQRTQQEDSAVYLCASSPRQGNTEAFFGQGTRLTVV.